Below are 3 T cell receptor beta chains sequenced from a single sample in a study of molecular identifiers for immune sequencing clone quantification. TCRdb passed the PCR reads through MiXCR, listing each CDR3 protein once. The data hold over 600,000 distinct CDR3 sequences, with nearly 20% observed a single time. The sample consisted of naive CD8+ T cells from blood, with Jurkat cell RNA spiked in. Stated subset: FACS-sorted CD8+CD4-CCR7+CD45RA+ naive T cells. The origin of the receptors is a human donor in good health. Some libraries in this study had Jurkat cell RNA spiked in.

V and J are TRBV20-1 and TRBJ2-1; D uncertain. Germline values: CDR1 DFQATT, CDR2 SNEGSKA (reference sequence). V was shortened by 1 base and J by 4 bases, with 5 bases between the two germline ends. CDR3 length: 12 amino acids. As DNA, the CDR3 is TGCAGTGCTAGAGCCATTTACAATGAGCAGTTCTTC. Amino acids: CSARAIYNEQFF.

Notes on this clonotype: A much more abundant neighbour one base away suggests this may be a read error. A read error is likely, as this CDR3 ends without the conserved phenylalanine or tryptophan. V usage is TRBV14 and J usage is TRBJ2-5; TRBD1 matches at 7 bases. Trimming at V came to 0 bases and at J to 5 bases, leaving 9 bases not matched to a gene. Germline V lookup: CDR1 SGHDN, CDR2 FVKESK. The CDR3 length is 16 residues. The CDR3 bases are TGTGCCAGCAGCCAAGATCGGTTTCCACAGGGGGAGACCCAGTACTCC. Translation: CASSQDRFPQGETQYS.

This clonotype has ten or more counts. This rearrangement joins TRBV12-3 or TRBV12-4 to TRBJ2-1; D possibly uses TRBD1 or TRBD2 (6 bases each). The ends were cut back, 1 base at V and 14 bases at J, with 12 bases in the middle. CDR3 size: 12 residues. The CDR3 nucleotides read TGTGCCAGCAGTTTAGGCGGGAAGGGGGAGTTCTTC. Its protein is CASSLGGKGEFF.